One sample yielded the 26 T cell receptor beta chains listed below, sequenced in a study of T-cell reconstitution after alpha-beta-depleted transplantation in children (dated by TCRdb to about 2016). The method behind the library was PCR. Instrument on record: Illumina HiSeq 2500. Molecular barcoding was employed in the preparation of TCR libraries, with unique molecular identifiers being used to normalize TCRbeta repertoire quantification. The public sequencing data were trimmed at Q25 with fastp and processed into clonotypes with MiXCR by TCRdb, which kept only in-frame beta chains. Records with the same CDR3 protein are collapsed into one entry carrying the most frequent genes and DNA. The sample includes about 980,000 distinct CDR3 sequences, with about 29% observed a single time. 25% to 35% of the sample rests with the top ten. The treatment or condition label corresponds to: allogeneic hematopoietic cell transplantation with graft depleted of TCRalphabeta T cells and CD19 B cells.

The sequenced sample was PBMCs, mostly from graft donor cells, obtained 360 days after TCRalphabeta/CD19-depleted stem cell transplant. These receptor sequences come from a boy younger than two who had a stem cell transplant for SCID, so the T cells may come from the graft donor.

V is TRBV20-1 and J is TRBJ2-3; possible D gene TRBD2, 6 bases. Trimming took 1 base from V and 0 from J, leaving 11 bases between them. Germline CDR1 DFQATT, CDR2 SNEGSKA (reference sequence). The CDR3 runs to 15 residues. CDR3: CSARAGGDSTDTQYF. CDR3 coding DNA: TGCAGTGCTAGAGCTGGCGGGGATAGCACAGATACGCAGTATTTT.

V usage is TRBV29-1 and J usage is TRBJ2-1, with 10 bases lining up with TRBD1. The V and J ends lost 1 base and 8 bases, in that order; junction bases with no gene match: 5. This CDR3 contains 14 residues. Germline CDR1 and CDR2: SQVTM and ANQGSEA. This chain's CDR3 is CSVEVDRGLDEQFF. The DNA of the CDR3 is TGCAGCGTTGAAGTTGACAGGGGGCTGGATGAGCAGTTCTTC.

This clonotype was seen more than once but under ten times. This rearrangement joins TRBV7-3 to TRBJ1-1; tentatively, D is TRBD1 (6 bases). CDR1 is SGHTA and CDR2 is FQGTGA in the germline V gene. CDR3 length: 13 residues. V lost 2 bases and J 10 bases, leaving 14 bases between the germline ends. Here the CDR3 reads CASSLGRGAGAFF. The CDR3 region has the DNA TGTGCCAGCAGCTTAGGTCGGGGGGCCGGAGCTTTCTTT.

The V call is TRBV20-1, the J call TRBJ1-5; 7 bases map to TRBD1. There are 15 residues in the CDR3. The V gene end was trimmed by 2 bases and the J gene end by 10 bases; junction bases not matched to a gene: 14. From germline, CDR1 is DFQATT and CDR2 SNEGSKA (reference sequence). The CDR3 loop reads CSARLAIGGRDPQHF. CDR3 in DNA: TGCAGTGCTAGATTAGCGATAGGGGGCAGAGATCCCCAGCATTTT.

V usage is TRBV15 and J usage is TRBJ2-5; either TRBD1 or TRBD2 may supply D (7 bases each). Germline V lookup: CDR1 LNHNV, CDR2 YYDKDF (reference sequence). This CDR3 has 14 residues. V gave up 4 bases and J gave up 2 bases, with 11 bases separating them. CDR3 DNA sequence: TGTGCCACCAGCACAGGGGGGGCTCAAGAGACCCAGTACTTC. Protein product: CATSTGGAQETQYF.

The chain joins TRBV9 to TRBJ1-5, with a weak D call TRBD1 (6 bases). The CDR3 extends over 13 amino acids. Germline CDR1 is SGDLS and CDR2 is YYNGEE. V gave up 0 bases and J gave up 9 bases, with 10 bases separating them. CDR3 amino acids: CASSVEEGGPQHF. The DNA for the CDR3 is TGTGCCAGCAGCGTAGAAGAGGGGGGGCCCCAGCATTTT.

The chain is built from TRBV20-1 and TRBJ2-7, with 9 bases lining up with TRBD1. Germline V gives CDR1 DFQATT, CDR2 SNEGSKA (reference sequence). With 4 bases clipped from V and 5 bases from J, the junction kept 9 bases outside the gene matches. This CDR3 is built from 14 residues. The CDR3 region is CSANRDREPHEQYF. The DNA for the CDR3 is TGCAGTGCTAACCGGGACAGGGAGCCCCACGAGCAGTACTTC.

The CDR3 DNA sequence: TGTGCCAGCAGTTACTTCGGACAGGGTGCTGGACGGAACACCGGGGAGCTGTTTTTT. Translating gives CASSYFGQGAGRNTGELFF. The genes are TRBV6-5 and TRBJ2-2, with 8 bases identical to TRBD1. Germline CDR1 and CDR2: MNHEY and SVGAGI. The CDR3 has 19 amino acids. Unmatched junction bases numbered 11, after V lost 1 base and J lost 1 base.

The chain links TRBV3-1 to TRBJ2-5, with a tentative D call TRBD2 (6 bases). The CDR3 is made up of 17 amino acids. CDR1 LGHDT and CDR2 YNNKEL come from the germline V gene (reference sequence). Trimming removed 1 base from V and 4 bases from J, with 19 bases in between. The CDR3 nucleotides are TGTGCCAGCAGCCAAGGGCCGTGGAGGGAGGAGGGAGAGACCCAGTACTTC. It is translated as CASSQGPWREEGETQYF.

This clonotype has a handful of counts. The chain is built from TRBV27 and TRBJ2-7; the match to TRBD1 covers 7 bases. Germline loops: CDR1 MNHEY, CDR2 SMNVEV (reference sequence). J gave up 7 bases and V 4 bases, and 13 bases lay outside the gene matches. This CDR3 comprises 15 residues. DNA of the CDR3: TGTGCCAGCAGTTCCACTAGACAGGGAGTGAGGGAGCAGTACTTC. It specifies CASSSTRQGVREQYF.

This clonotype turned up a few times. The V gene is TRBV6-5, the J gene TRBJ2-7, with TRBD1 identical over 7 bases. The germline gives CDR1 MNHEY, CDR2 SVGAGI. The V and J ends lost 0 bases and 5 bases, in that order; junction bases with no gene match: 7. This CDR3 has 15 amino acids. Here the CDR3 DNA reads TGTGCCAGCAGTTACTCTCACAGGGGATGGGACGAGCAGTACTTC. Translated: CASSYSHRGWDEQYF.

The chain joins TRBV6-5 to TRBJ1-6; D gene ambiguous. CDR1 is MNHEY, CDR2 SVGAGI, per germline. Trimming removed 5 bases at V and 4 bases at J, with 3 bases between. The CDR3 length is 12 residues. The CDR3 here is CASSDYNSPLHF. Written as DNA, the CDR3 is TGTGCCAGCAGTGATTATAATTCACCCCTCCACTTT.

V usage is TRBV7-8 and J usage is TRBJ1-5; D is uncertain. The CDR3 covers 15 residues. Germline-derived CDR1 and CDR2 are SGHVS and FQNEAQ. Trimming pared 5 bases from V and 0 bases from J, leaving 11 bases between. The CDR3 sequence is CASSDQVHSNQPQHF. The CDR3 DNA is TGTGCCAGCAGCGATCAGGTTCATAGCAATCAGCCCCAGCATTTT.

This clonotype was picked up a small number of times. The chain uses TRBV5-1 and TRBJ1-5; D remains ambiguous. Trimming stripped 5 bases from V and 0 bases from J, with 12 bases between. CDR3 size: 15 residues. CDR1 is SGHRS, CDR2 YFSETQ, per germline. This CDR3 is CASREDGYSNQPQHF. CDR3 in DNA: TGCGCCAGCAGGGAGGACGGGTATAGCAATCAGCCCCAGCATTTT.

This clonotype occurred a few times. CDR3 loop: CASRSLGVDTQYF. The CDR3 bases are TGTGCCAGCAGGAGTCTGGGTGTCGATACGCAGTATTTT. The V and J genes are TRBV2 and TRBJ2-3; D unclear. The CDR3 is made up of 13 amino acids. The germline V gene has CDR1 SNHLY and CDR2 FYNNEI. V was clipped by 6 bases and J by 6 bases, with 13 bases between them.

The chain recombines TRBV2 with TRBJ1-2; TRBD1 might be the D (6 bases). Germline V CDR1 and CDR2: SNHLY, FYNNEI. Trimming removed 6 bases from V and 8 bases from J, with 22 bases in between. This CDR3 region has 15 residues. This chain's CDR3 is CASSELGSTGRGYTF. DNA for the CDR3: TGTGCCAGCAGCGAATTGGGTTCGACAGGCCGAGGCTACACCTTC.

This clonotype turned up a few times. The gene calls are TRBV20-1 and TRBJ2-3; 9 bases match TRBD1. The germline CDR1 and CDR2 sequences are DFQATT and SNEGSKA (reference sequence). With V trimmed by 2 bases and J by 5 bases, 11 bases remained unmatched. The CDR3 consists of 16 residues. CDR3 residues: CSARLPGQGRGDTQYF. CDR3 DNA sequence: TGCAGTGCTAGATTACCGGGACAGGGCAGGGGAGATACGCAGTATTTT.

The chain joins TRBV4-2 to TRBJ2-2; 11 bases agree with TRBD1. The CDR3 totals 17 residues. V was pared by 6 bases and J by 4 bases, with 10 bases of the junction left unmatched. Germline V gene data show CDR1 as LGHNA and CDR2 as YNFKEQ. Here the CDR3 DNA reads TGTGCCAGCAGTCGTTACTCCGGGACAGGGGGCACCGGGGAGCTGTTTTTT. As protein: CASSRYSGTGGTGELFF.

The CDR3 region is CASRLILRRYTGNTIYF. DNA for the CDR3: TGTGCCAGCAGACTGATTCTACGACGCTATACTGGAAACACCATATATTTT. V is TRBV7-9 and J is TRBJ1-3, with D hard to call. The CDR3 is 17 amino acids. Germline CDR1 reads SEHNR; CDR2 reads FQNEAQ (reference sequence). Trimming pared 6 bases from V and 2 bases from J, leaving 20 bases between.

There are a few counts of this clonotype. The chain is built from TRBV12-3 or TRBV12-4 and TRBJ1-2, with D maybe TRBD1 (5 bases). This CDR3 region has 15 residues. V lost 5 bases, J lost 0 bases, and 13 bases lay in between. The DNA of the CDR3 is TGTGCCAGCAGTCGTTCAGAGACAGCTAACTATGGCTACACCTTC. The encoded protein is CASSRSETANYGYTF.

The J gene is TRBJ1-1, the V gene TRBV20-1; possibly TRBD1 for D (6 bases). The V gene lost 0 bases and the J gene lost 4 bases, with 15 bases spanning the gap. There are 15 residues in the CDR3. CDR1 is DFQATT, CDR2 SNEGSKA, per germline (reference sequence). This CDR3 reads CSARDLRTAGTEAFF. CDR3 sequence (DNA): TGCAGTGCTAGAGACCTAAGGACAGCGGGCACTGAAGCTTTCTTT.

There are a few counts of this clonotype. This chain's CDR3 is CASSGTDHSNQPQHF. The CDR3 DNA reads TGTGCCAGCAGTGGGACGGACCATAGCAATCAGCCCCAGCATTTT. J is TRBJ1-5 and V is TRBV12-3 or TRBV12-4; TRBD1 is a possible D gene (5 bases). V was cut by 5 bases and J by 0 bases, with 11 bases left in between. There are 15 residues in the CDR3.

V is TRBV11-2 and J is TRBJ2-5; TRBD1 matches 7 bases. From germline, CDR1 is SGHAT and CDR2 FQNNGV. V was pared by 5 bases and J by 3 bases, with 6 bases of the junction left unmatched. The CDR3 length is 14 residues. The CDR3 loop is CASSADRVKETQYF. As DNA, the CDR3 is TGTGCCAGCAGCGCCGACAGGGTCAAAGAGACCCAGTACTTC.

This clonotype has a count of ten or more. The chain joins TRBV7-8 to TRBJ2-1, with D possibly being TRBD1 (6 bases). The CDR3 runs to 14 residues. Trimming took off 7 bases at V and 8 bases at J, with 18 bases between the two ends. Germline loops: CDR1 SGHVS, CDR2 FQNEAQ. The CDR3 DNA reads TGTGCCAGCAATCAACAGGGCCTTTTCGATGAGCAGTTCTTC. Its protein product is CASNQQGLFDEQFF.

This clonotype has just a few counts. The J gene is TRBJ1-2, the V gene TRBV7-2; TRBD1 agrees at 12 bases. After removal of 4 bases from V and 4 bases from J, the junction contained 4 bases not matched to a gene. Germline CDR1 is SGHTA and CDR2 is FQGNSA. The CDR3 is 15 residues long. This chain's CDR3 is CASSWDRGLSYGYTF. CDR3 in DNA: TGTGCCAGCAGCTGGGACAGGGGGCTGTCCTATGGCTACACCTTC.

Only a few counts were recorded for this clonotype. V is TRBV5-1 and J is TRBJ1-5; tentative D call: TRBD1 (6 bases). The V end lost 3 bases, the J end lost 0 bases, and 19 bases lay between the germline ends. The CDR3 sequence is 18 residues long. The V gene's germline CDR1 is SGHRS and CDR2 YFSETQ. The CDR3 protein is CASSSPGGREDSNQPQHF. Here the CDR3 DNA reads TGCGCCAGCAGCTCCCCCGGGGGCAGGGAAGATAGCAATCAGCCCCAGCATTTT.